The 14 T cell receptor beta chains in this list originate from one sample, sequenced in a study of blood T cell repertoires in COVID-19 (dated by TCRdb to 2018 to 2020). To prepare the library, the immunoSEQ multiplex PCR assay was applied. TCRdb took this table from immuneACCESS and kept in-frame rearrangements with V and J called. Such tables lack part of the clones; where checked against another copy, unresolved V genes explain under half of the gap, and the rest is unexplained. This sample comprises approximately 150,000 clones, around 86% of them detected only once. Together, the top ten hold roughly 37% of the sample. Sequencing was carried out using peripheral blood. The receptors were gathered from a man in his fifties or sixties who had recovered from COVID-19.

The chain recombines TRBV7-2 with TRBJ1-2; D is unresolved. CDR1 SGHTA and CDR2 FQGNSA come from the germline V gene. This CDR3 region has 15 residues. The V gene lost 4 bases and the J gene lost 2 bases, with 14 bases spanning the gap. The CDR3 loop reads CASSSYWQENYGYTF. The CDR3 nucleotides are TGTGCCAGCAGCTCATACTGGCAGGAAAACTATGGCTACACCTTC. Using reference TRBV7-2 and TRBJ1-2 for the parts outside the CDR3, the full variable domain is GAGVSQSPSNKVTEKGKDVELRCDPISGHTALYWYRQSLGQGLEFLIYFQGNSAPDKSGLPSDRFSAERTGGSVSTLTIQRTQQEDSAVYLCASSSYWQENYGYTFGSGTRLTVV.

The CDR3 loop reads CASSHGGQGNTEAFF. The CDR3 DNA sequence: TGTGCCAGCAGCCATGGCGGACAGGGAAACACTGAAGCTTTCTTT. This sequence joins TRBV7-9 and TRBJ1-1; 8 bases map to TRBD1. Germline V lookup: CDR1 SEHNR, CDR2 FQNEAQ (reference sequence). Trimming at V came to 5 bases and at J to 2 bases, leaving 7 bases not matched to a gene. This CDR3 contains 15 residues.

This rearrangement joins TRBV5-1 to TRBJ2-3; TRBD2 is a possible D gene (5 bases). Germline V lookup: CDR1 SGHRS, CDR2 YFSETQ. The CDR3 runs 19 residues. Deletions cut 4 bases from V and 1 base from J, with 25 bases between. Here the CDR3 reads CASSPQRKTLLQRTDTQYF. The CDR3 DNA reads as TGCGCCAGCAGCCCTCAGCGGAAAACTTTACTGCAGCGCACAGATACGCAGTATTTT.

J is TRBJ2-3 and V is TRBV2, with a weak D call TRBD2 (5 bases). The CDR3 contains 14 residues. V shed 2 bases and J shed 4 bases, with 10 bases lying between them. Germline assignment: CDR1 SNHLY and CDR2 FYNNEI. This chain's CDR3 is CASSESRRSDTQYF. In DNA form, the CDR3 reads TGTGCCAGCAGTGAATCCAGGAGGTCAGATACGCAGTATTTT. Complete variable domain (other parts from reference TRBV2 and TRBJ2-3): EPEVTQTPSHQVTQMGQEVILRCVPISNHLYFYWYRQILGQKVEFLVSFYNNEISEKSEIFDDQFSVERPDGSNFTLKIRSTKLEDSAMYFCASSESRRSDTQYFGPGTRLTVL.

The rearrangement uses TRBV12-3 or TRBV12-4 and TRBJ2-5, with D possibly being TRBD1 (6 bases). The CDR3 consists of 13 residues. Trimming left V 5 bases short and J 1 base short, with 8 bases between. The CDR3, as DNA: TGTGCCAGCAGTCGAGGGGGCCAAGAGACCCAGTACTTC. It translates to CASSRGGQETQYF.

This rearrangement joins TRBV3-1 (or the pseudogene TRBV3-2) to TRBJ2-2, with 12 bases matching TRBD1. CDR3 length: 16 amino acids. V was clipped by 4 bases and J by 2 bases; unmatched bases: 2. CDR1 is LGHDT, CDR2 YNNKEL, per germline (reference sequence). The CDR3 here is CASSRDRGHNTGELFF. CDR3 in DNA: TGTGCCAGCAGCCGGGACAGGGGGCATAACACCGGGGAGCTGTTTTTT.

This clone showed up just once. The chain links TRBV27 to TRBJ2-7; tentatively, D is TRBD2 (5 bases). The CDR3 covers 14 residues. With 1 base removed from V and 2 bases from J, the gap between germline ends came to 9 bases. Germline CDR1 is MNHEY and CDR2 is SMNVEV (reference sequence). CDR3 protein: CASSLYVAPYEQYF. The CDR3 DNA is TGTGCCAGCAGTTTATACGTAGCGCCCTACGAGCAGTACTTC.

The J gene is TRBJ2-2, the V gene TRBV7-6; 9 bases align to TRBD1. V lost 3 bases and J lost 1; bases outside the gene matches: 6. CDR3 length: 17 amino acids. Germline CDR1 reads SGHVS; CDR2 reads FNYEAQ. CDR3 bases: TGTGCCAGCAGCTTTCTTATGGGACAGGGGAACACCGGGGAGCTGTTTTTT. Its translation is CASSFLMGQGNTGELFF.

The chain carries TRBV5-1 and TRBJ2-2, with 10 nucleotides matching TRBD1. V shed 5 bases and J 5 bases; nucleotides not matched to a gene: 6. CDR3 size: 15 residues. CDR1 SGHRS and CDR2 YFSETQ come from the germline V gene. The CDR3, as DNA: TGCGCCAGCAGACCAGGGACAGGGGATACCGGGGAGCTGTTTTTT. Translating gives CASRPGTGDTGELFF.

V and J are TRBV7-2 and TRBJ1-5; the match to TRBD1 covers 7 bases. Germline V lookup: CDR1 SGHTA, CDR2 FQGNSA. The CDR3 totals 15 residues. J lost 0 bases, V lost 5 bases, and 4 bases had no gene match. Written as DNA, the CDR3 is TGTGCCAGCAGCCCGGGACAGCCTAGCAATCAGCCCCAGCATTTT. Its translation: CASSPGQPSNQPQHF. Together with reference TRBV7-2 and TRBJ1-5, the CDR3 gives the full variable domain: GAGVSQSPSNKVTEKGKDVELRCDPISGHTALYWYRQSLGQGLEFLIYFQGNSAPDKSGLPSDRFSAERTGGSVSTLTIQRTQQEDSAVYLCASSPGQPSNQPQHFGDGTRLSIL.

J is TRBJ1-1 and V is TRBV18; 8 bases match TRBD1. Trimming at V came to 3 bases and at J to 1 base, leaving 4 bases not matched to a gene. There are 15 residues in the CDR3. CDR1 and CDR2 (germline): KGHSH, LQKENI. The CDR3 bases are TGTGCCAGCTCACCTCAGGGGGCGAGGAACACTGAAGCTTTCTTT. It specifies CASSPQGARNTEAFF.

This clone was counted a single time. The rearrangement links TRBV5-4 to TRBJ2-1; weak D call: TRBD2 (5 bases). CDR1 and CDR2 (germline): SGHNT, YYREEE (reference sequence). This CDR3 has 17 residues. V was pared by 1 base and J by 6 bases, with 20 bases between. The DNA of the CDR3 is TGTGCCAGCAGCTTGCCCGCCTTGGGATTAGCGACCAATGAGCAGTTCTTC. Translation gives CASSLPALGLATNEQFF.

The CDR3 DNA sequence: TGCAGCGTCTCGGGGGGGGCCGCCTACAATGAGCAGTTCTTC. Its translation: CSVSGGAAYNEQFF. The rearrangement uses TRBV29-1 and TRBJ2-1, with 8 bases fitting TRBD2. This CDR3 is 14 amino acids long. V dropped 6 bases and J dropped 2; count of bases not matched to a gene: 6. The germline V gene has CDR1 SQVTM and CDR2 ANQGSEA.

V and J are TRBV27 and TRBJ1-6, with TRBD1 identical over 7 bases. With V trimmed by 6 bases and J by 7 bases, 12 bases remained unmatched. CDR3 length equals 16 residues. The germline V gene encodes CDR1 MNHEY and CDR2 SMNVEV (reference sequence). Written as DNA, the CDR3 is TGTGCCAGCAGACCAGGGGGGCCCAGTCGGAATTCACCCCTCCACTTT. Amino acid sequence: CASRPGGPSRNSPLHF.